The present TCR beta chain was sequenced within a study of CXCR3-negative and CXCR3-positive naive CD8 T cells. From germline, CDR1 is DFQATT and CDR2 SNEGSKA (reference sequence). The CDR3 totals 14 residues. cDNA libraries for TRB were generated by 5' RACE incorporating UMI labels. Reanalyzing the 5' RACE reads, TCRdb keeps one entry per CDR3 protein, without DNA. This sample contains roughly 3,500 distinct CDR3 sequences. The sequencing input was naive CXCR3- CD8+ T cells from blood. Indicated subset: CD45RO-CCR7+CD27+CD95- naive CD8+ T cells lacking CXCR3 (TNR3-). The rearrangement joins TRBV20-1 to TRBJ2-2; TCRdb's assignment of TRBD2 cannot be checked, as there is no DNA. This TCR was recovered from a human donor in good health. Some clones in this sample may be carry-over from other donors' samples. Here the CDR3 reads CSATRALNTGELFF.